Presented here are 26 T cell receptor beta chains from one specimen sequenced in a study of shared T cell receptors in the human thymus. The protocol was immunoSEQ multiplex PCR, while the TCRdb copy is restricted to in-frame clones and leaves out a portion. The sample lists over 450,000 clones; around three quarters were seen once. A further study also used this sample, focusing on human thymus T cells.

The specimen sequenced was thymocytes. Every receptor here comes from a boy in the first two years of life with a congenital heart defect.

The chain links TRBV15 to TRBJ1-4, with 10 bases fitting TRBD1. Germline V gives CDR1 LNHNV, CDR2 YYDKDF (reference sequence). Trimming at V came to 6 bases and at J to 13 bases, leaving 17 bases not matched to a gene. The CDR3 spans 16 residues. The CDR3, as DNA: TGTGCCACCAGAGGGGGGGGAGACAGGGGGCTGAGGGGACTGTTTTTT. This sequence encodes CATRGGGDRGLRGLFF.

The rearrangement joins TRBV11-3 to TRBJ2-7; perhaps TRBD2 as D (5 bases). Trimming removed 6 bases from V and 7 bases from J, with 10 bases in between. Germline CDR1 and CDR2: SGHNT and YENEEA. The CDR3 spans 11 residues. Here the CDR3 DNA reads TGTGCCAGCAGGGAGGTCGGGGAGCAGTACTTC. It codes for CASREVGEQYF.

This sequence joins TRBV30 and TRBJ1-4, with D possibly being TRBD1 (6 bases). The V end lost 0 bases, the J end lost 6 bases, and 14 bases lay between the germline ends. Looked up from germline, CDR1 is GTSNPN and CDR2 is SVGIG (reference sequence). The CDR3 has 15 amino acids. Written as DNA, the CDR3 is TGTGCCTGGAGTGTACCACGGGGGGCTCATGAAAAACTGTTTTTT. Its translation is CAWSVPRGAHEKLFF.

This clone was detected only once. The chain couples TRBV30 to TRBJ2-1; a weak D match, TRBD2 (5 bases). The CDR3 has 13 amino acids. V gave up 0 bases and J gave up 6 bases, with 9 bases separating them. Germline assignment: CDR1 GTSNPN and CDR2 SVGIG (reference sequence). The CDR3: CAWSVREPNEQFF. CDR3 nucleotide sequence: TGTGCCTGGAGTGTAAGGGAGCCCAATGAGCAGTTCTTC. Based on the CDR3 plus reference TRBV30 and TRBJ2-1, the full variable domain is SQTIHQWPATLVQPVGSPLSLECTVEGTSNPNLYWYRQAAGRGLQLLFYSVGIGQISSEVPQNLSASRPQDRQFILSSKKLLLSDSGFYLCAWSVREPNEQFFGPGTRLTVL.

V usage is TRBV6-1 and J usage is TRBJ1-5; 7 bases map to TRBD1. The CDR3 runs 15 residues. J was trimmed by 4 bases and V by 6 bases; bases with no gene match: 9. The germline gives CDR1 MNHNS, CDR2 SASEGT. CDR3 amino acids: CASSKGAGGNQPQHF. The CDR3 bases are TGTGCCAGCAGCAAAGGGGCAGGGGGTAATCAGCCCCAGCATTTT.

The chain links TRBV21-1 to TRBJ2-7; the table's D gene call, TRBD2, was not cross checked with the DNA. TRBV21-1 is labeled a pseudogene. The CDR3 spans 13 residues. In nucleotides, the CDR3 is TGTGCCAGCAGCAATAACTACTCCTACGAGCAGTACTTC. Translated, it gives CASSNNYSYEQYF.

The V gene is TRBV5-1, the J gene TRBJ2-5, with 10 bases fitting TRBD2. CDR3 length: 18 residues. After removal of 4 bases from V and 4 bases from J, the junction contained 16 bases not matched to a gene. Per the germline V gene, CDR1 is SGHRS and CDR2 is YFSETQ. The CDR3 DNA sequence: TGCGCCAGCAGCGCCACAACGAAACTAGCGGGGTGGGGAGAGACCCAGTACTTC. Its protein is CASSATTKLAGWGETQYF.

CDR3 loop: CASSMKASGNTGELFF. As DNA, the CDR3 is TGTGCCAGTAGTATGAAGGCTAGCGGTAACACCGGGGAGCTGTTTTTT. The chain links TRBV19 to TRBJ2-2; 7 bases map to TRBD2. The germline V gene encodes CDR1 LNHDA and CDR2 SQIVND (reference sequence). This CDR3 region has 16 residues. V was clipped by 3 bases and J by 2 bases; unmatched bases: 6.

This clone was seen only once. The chain couples TRBV6-6 to TRBJ2-1; tentative D call: TRBD2 (5 bases). Trimming left V 3 bases short and J 4 bases short, with 10 bases between. CDR3 length equals 14 residues. Germline V gene data show CDR1 as MNHNY and CDR2 as SVGAGI (reference sequence). The CDR3 here is CASSYVGGYNEQFF. For the CDR3, the DNA is TGTGCCAGCAGTTATGTCGGCGGGTACAATGAGCAGTTCTTC.

The J gene is TRBJ2-1, the V gene TRBV5-1; 7 bases fit TRBD2. The CDR3 has 12 residues. Losses at the gene ends were 3 bases for V and 13 bases for J; bases not matched to a gene: 7. Germline CDR1 reads SGHRS; CDR2 reads YFSETQ. CDR3 in DNA: TGCGCCAGCAGCTCCGGCGGGGGTCCTCAGTTCTTC. It is translated as CASSSGGGPQFF. The variable domain in full, completed from reference TRBV5-1 and TRBJ2-1, reads KAGVTQTPRYLIKTRGQQVTLSCSPISGHRSVSWYQQTPGQGLQFLFEYFSETQRNKGNFPGRFSGRQFSNSRSEMNVSTLELGDSALYLCASSSGGGPQFFGPGTRLTVL.

The V and J genes are TRBV5-6 and TRBJ1-1, with 7 bases identical to TRBD1. V shed 2 bases and J 4 bases; nucleotides not matched to a gene: 8. This CDR3 comprises 15 residues. The germline V gene encodes CDR1 SGHDT and CDR2 YYEEEE. The CDR3 DNA sequence: TGTGCCAGCAGCTTCGACAGGGACTTCGCCACTGAAGCTTTCTTT. Translating it yields CASSFDRDFATEAFF.

The J gene is TRBJ1-2, the V gene TRBV6-1; D is perhaps TRBD1 (5 bases). Germline CDR1 and CDR2: MNHNS and SASEGT. The CDR3 contains 12 residues. The V end was cut by 8 bases, the J end by 6 bases, with 13 bases between. CDR3 in amino acids: CASWGGRDGYTF. The CDR3 DNA is TGTGCCAGCTGGGGGGGGAGGGATGGCTACACCTTC.

The chain employs TRBV6-1 and TRBJ1-3; D is undetermined. The V end was cut by 1 base, the J end by 0 bases, with 7 bases between. Germline values: CDR1 MNHNS, CDR2 SASEGT. The length of the CDR3 is 15 residues. For the CDR3, the DNA is TGTGCCAGCAGTGAAGGGGCAGGCTCTGGAAACACCATATATTTT. Protein sequence: CASSEGAGSGNTIYF.

The chain is built from TRBV27 and TRBJ2-7; TRBD2 matches 10 bases. This CDR3 region has 15 residues. Germline CDR1 reads MNHEY; CDR2 reads SMNVEV (reference sequence). With V trimmed by 4 bases and J by 9 bases, 12 bases remained unmatched. Here the CDR3 DNA reads TGTGCCAGCAGTTCCCGACTAGCGGGCACTGGGGGGCAGTACTTC. Translated, it gives CASSSRLAGTGGQYF.

This rearrangement joins TRBV30 to TRBJ2-7; 9 nucleotides align to TRBD2. The CDR3 runs 16 residues. The J segment lost 2 bases and the V segment lost 7 bases, leaving 15 bases of the junction unmatched. The V gene's germline CDR1 is GTSNPN and CDR2 SVGIG (reference sequence). CDR3 loop: CAYRLAGRLDTYEQYF. DNA of the CDR3: TGTGCCTATCGGCTAGCGGGACGACTAGATACCTACGAGCAGTACTTC.

The rearrangement joins TRBV11-2 to TRBJ2-3; tentatively, D is TRBD2 (5 bases). The germline V and J ends were trimmed by 5 bases and 2 bases, with 14 bases remaining between them. Germline assignment: CDR1 SGHAT and CDR2 FQNNGV. The CDR3 loop spans 15 amino acids. CDR3 bases: TGTGCCAGCAGCCCGGCGGGCTACAACACAGATACGCAGTATTTT. Translating it yields CASSPAGYNTDTQYF.

This clone was found a few times. The chain employs TRBV4-3 and TRBJ1-1; 9 positions match TRBD1. Germline lookup yields CDR1 LGHNA and CDR2 YSLEER. Unmatched junction bases numbered 2, after V lost 1 base and J lost 8 bases. The CDR3 covers 13 residues. This CDR3 reads CASSQGGTGEAFF. The CDR3 DNA is TGCGCCAGCAGCCAAGGGGGGACAGGGGAAGCTTTCTTT.

The rearrangement joins TRBV5-4 to TRBJ2-5, with TRBD1 matching 12 bases. The last part of the DNA fits TRBJ2-7 better; the J call may be wrong. The CDR3 runs to 16 residues. From germline, CDR1 is SGHNT and CDR2 YYREEE (reference sequence). CDR3 nucleotide sequence: TGTGCCAGCAGCCCAACCTCTGGGACAGGGGGCCACGAGCAGTACTTC. Translated, it gives CASSPTSGTGGHEQYF.

The J gene is TRBJ1-2, the V gene TRBV9; TRBD1 aligns across 7 bases. Germline trimming cut 3 bases from V and 4 bases from J; bases unmatched to any gene: 12. This CDR3 has 16 residues. Per the germline V gene, CDR1 is SGDLS and CDR2 is YYNGEE. The CDR3 reads CASSEVRDDRAYGYTF. The CDR3 DNA reads TGTGCCAGCAGCGAAGTTAGAGATGACAGGGCCTATGGCTACACCTTC.

CDR3 amino acids: CASRTITSGRALTDTQYF. The CDR3 bases are TGCGCCAGCCGGACAATTACTAGCGGGAGGGCCCTCACAGATACGCAGTATTTT. The V gene is TRBV5-1, the J gene TRBJ2-3; 13 bases are a match to TRBD2. This CDR3 has 18 amino acids. Trimming cost V 7 bases and J 2 bases; bases outside gene matches: 13. Germline loops: CDR1 SGHRS, CDR2 YFSETQ.

With respect to this clone: The junction departs from the called germline gene at one end, perhaps through a read error. V and J are TRBV7-7 and TRBJ2-7, with D possibly being TRBD1 (6 bases). Per germline, CDR1 SSHAT and CDR2 FNYEAQ (reference sequence). CDR3 length equals 15 residues. The chain's CDR3 is CASSVEFGGSHEQYF. Here the CDR3 DNA reads TGTGCTAGCAGCGTTGAATTTGGGGGCTCCCACGAGCAGTACTTC.

The rearrangement uses TRBV7-6 and TRBJ2-3; 7 bases match TRBD2. Per germline, CDR1 SGHVS and CDR2 FNYEAQ. V was clipped by 1 base and J by 4 bases; unmatched bases: 11. The CDR3 has 17 residues. CDR3 DNA sequence: TGTGCCAGCAGCTTAGGGCGGGAGCCAAAGGTCCCAGATACGCAGTATTTT. It encodes CASSLGREPKVPDTQYF.

A remark on this clone: The sample carries other DNA sequences with the same CDR3. V usage is TRBV11-2 and J usage is TRBJ2-7, with 9 bases that match TRBD2. The V and J ends lost 5 bases and 3 bases, in that order; junction bases with no gene match: 8. Germline V gene lookup returns CDR1 SGHAT and CDR2 FQNNGV. The CDR3 consists of 15 residues. The CDR3 DNA is TGTGCCAGCAGCCCCCCGGCGGGAGGGAACTACGAGCAGTACTTC. This gives the protein CASSPPAGGNYEQYF.

The gene calls are TRBV10-1 and TRBJ2-5; TRBD2 matches 11 bases. Germline trimming cut 3 bases from V and 1 base from J; bases unmatched to any gene: 7. The CDR3 has 17 amino acids. Germline assignment: CDR1 WNHNN and CDR2 SYGVQD (reference sequence). CDR3 loop: CASSERGLAAPQETQYF. The CDR3 nucleotides read TGCGCCAGCAGTGAACGGGGACTAGCGGCCCCCCAAGAGACCCAGTACTTC.

This clone was counted a few times. The gene calls are TRBV4-2 and TRBJ2-1, with 9 bases identical to TRBD2. The germline V gene has CDR1 LGHNA and CDR2 YNFKEQ. CDR3 size: 17 residues. V was pared by 4 bases and J by 4 bases, with 11 bases of the junction left unmatched. CDR3 sequence reads: CASSPKSAGGIYNEQFF. CDR3 DNA sequence: TGTGCCAGCAGCCCCAAGTCCGCGGGAGGGATTTACAATGAGCAGTTCTTC.

The J gene is TRBJ2-1, the V gene TRBV28; 8 bases are a match to TRBD2. Losses at the gene ends were 0 bases for V and 10 bases for J; bases not matched to a gene: 23. CDR1 and CDR2 from the germline V gene are MDHEN and SYDVKM. The CDR3 covers 20 residues. CDR3 residues: CASSLWDLGGSGTIRGEQFF. CDR3 bases: TGTGCCAGCAGTTTATGGGACTTAGGGGGTAGCGGGACCATACGAGGGGAGCAGTTCTTC. Based on the CDR3 plus reference TRBV28 and TRBJ2-1, the full variable domain is DVKVTQSSRYLVKRTGEKVFLECVQDMDHENMFWYRQDPGLGLRLIYFSYDVKMKEKGDIPEGYSVSREKKERFSLILESASTNQTSMYLCASSLWDLGGSGTIRGEQFFGPGTRLTVL.